This is a list of T cell receptor beta chains from one sample in a study of blood T cell repertoires in COVID-19. The assay was immunoSEQ multiplex PCR, and TCRdb's table has in-frame clones only and misses some. This table has roughly 150,000 clones, approximately 78% appearing once. What was sequenced was peripheral blood. The receptor set was obtained from an elderly woman with acute or convalescent COVID-19. CDR3s include the opening cysteine and the closing phenylalanine or tryptophan. Each record gives: J gene, V gene, D gene, clone size, CDR3 DNA, CDR3 protein. A D gene is named only where the DNA matches it firmly. Clone size is not always given. Where it is, it says once, few, many or a class for expanded clones.

J gene: TRBJ1-2; V gene: TRBV5-1; D gene: TRBD1; clone size: .; CDR3 DNA: TGCGCCAGCAGCTTGACAGGGGCTACCGACTATGGCTACACCTTC; CDR3 protein: CASSLTGATDYGYTF
J gene: TRBJ2-2; V gene: TRBV3-1/TRBV3-2; D gene: TRBD1; clone size: .; CDR3 DNA: TGTGCCAGCAGCCAATCAGGGGGCCCCACCGGGGAGCTGTTTTTT; CDR3 protein: CASSQSGGPTGELFF
J gene: TRBJ2-7; V gene: TRBV19; D gene: .; clone size: .; CDR3 DNA: TGTGCCAGTAGTATTCGTGGCCAGGGAGGCTCCTACGAGCAGTACTTC; CDR3 protein: CASSIRGQGGSYEQYF
J gene: TRBJ1-6; V gene: TRBV5-6; D gene: .; clone size: .; CDR3 DNA: TGTGCCAGCACCTCCCGATGGAGAAGCAATTCACCCCTCCACTTT; CDR3 protein: CASTSRWRSNSPLHF
J gene: TRBJ1-1; V gene: TRBV6-5; D gene: .; clone size: .; CDR3 DNA: TGTGCCAGCAGGTCAGGGGCCGCGAACACTGAAGCTTTCTTT; CDR3 protein: CASRSGAANTEAFF
J gene: TRBJ2-5; V gene: TRBV2; D gene: TRBD1; clone size: .; CDR3 DNA: TGTGCCAGCAGTAGGACCCGACAGGGGGCCGAGACCCAGTACTTC; CDR3 protein: CASSRTRQGAETQYF
J gene: TRBJ2-3; V gene: TRBV9; D gene: .; clone size: .; CDR3 DNA: TGTGCCAGCAGCGTAGCGGGTCGAACCGATACGCAGTATTTT; CDR3 protein: CASSVAGRTDTQYF
J gene: TRBJ2-7; V gene: TRBV7-6; D gene: TRBD1; clone size: .; CDR3 DNA: TGTGCCAGCAGCTTAGTGGGACAGGGGTCTTTCGAGCAGTACTTC; CDR3 protein: CASSLVGQGSFEQYF
J gene: TRBJ2-7; V gene: TRBV5-1; D gene: .; clone size: few; CDR3 DNA: TGCGCCAGCAGAGCGACGGGGAGATCCTACGAGCAGTACTTC; CDR3 protein: CASRATGRSYEQYF
J gene: TRBJ1-1; V gene: TRBV10-3; D gene: TRBD1; clone size: few; CDR3 DNA: TGTGCCATCAGCATGGACAGGGTGAACACTGAAGCTTTCTTT; CDR3 protein: CAISMDRVNTEAFF
J gene: TRBJ1-4; V gene: TRBV4-1; D gene: .; clone size: .; CDR3 DNA: TGCGCCAGCAGCCAACTGTGGGAGGATGAAAAACTGTTTTTT; CDR3 protein: CASSQLWEDEKLFF
J gene: TRBJ2-7; V gene: TRBV7-3; D gene: .; clone size: .; CDR3 DNA: TGTGCCAGCAGCTTAAGTGCGGGGTCTCGGTATCACGAGCAGTACTTC; CDR3 protein: CASSLSAGSRYHEQYF
J gene: TRBJ1-2; V gene: TRBV6-1; D gene: .; clone size: .; CDR3 DNA: TGTGCCAGCAGTGAGAGAGCGGGACATCTAAGCGGTAGCTATGGCTACACCTTC; CDR3 protein: CASSERAGHLSGSYGYTF
J gene: TRBJ1-1; V gene: TRBV13; D gene: TRBD1; clone size: .; CDR3 DNA: TGTGCCAGCAGCTTCGGACAGGGATACACTGAAGCTTTCTTT; CDR3 protein: CASSFGQGYTEAFF
J gene: TRBJ2-1; V gene: TRBV28; D gene: TRBD2; clone size: .; CDR3 DNA: TGTGCCAGCAGACCCACTAGCGGGGTATCCTACAATGAGCAGTTCTTC; CDR3 protein: CASRPTSGVSYNEQFF
J gene: TRBJ2-3; V gene: TRBV7-8; D gene: TRBD2; clone size: .; CDR3 DNA: TGTGCCAGCAGCTTAGCGTCTATGGTCCTAGCGGGAATCACAGATACGCAGTATTTT; CDR3 protein: CASSLASMVLAGITDTQYF
J gene: TRBJ1-5; V gene: TRBV7-7; D gene: .; clone size: .; CDR3 DNA: TGTGCCAGCAGCCAGACAGAGAACCAGCCCCAGCATTTT; CDR3 protein: CASSQTENQPQHF
J gene: TRBJ2-7; V gene: TRBV12-3/TRBV12-4; D gene: .; clone size: .; CDR3 DNA: TGTGCCAGCAGTTTATTTAACTACGAGCAGTACTTC; CDR3 protein: CASSLFNYEQYF